This TCR beta chain was identified in a study of cytomegalovirus exposure and HLA in healthy donors. For the study at large: The 120 or so validation repertoires used a platform that matched the one used for the 550 to 800 first-cohort repertoires, as a later analysis reported.

Per germline, CDR1 SGHNT and CDR2 YYREEE (reference sequence). This CDR3 has 17 residues. Trimming cost V 0 bases and J 0 bases; bases outside gene matches: 7. Points from the study as a whole: The study listed 164 cytomegalovirus-associated TCR beta chains. In vitro work confirmed that a few CMV-associated chains recognize CMV antigens.

The approximately 120-subject validation cohort, separate from the roughly 670-subject first cohort, included the donors. This clone was observed once. Antigen: not known. Some clones are missing from TCRdb's copy, which holds only in-frame ones; the method was immunoSEQ multiplex PCR. The sample carries approximately 98,000 clones, around 82% recorded once. The rearrangement uses TRBV5-4 and TRBJ2-5; 8 nucleotides line up with TRBD2. The sequence derives from a woman aged 18-30 years in good health and CMV-seronegative. The material sequenced was PBMCs. For the CDR3, the DNA is TGTGCCAGCAGCTTGGGGGTCAGCGGGGGATACCAAGAGACCCAGTACTTC. Amino acid sequence: CASSLGVSGGYQETQYF.